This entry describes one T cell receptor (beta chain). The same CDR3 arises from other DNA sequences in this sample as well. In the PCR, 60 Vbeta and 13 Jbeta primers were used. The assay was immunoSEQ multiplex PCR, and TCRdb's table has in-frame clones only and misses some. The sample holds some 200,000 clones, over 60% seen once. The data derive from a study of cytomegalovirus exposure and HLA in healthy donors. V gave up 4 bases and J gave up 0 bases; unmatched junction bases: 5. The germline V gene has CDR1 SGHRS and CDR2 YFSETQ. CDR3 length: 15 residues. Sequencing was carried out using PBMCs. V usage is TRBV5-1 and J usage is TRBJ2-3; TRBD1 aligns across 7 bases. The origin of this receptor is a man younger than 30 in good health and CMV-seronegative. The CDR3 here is CASSGGQTSTDTQYF. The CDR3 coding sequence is TGCGCCAGCAGCGGGGGACAGACTAGCACAGATACGCAGTATTTT.